The 6 T cell receptor beta chains below all came from one sample that was sequenced in a study of response to subunit inactivated influenza vaccine. TCRdb fed the RT-PCR reads into MiXCR, producing one record per CDR3 protein. The table lists 550,000 to 600,000 distinct CDR3 sequences, approximately 12% of them singletons. The sequences come from PBMCs from blood, collected on the day of vaccination. These receptors all come from a man in his forties or fifties who received an inactivated influenza vaccine.

The chain couples TRBV7-2 to TRBJ2-3; D is uncertain. This CDR3 has 16 residues. Germline V gives CDR1 SGHTA, CDR2 FQGNSA. The V end lost 1 base, the J end lost 1 base, and 12 bases lay between the germline ends. The DNA for the CDR3 is TGTGCCAGCAGCTTAGGGTTAGGTGGGCGCACAGATACGCAGTATTTT. Amino acid sequence: CASSLGLGGRTDTQYF.

This clonotype came up a few times. The chain uses TRBV9 and TRBJ1-1, with TRBD1 as a possible D gene (5 bases). The CDR3 covers 14 residues. Per germline, CDR1 SGDLS and CDR2 YYNGEE. V lost 3 bases and J lost 0, with 9 bases in between. Here the CDR3 DNA reads TGTGCCAGCAGCGCGGGACCGGTGAACACTGAAGCTTTCTTT. Residues: CASSAGPVNTEAFF.

The chain uses TRBV5-5 and TRBJ2-5; TRBD2 matches 11 bases. The germline CDR1 and CDR2 sequences are SGHKS and YYEKEE (reference sequence). CDR3 length: 15 amino acids. V dropped 7 bases and J dropped 4; count of bases not matched to a gene: 9. The CDR3 loop is CASGPSGRIGETQYF. The CDR3 nucleotides are TGTGCCAGCGGCCCTAGCGGGAGGATAGGAGAGACCCAGTACTTC.

This clonotype has more than one count but fewer than ten. The V and J genes are TRBV7-9 and TRBJ2-5; a possible D gene is TRBD2 (6 bases). CDR1 SEHNR and CDR2 FQNEAQ come from the germline V gene (reference sequence). Trimming removed 5 bases from V and 2 bases from J, with 18 bases in between. CDR3 length equals 16 residues. CDR3: CASSPSGRGRQETQYF. The CDR3 DNA follows: TGTGCCAGCAGCCCTTCTGGACGGGGGAGACAAGAGACCCAGTACTTC.

V is TRBV7-9 and J is TRBJ1-1, with D possibly being TRBD1 (5 bases). Germline V gene lookup returns CDR1 SEHNR and CDR2 FQNEAQ (reference sequence). Between the trimmed V and J ends, which lost 2 bases and 1 base, there was a span of 11 bases. The CDR3 covers 15 residues. The CDR3 region has the DNA TGTGCCAGCAGCTTAACGGCGGACAAGAACACTGAAGCTTTCTTT. Translating gives CASSLTADKNTEAFF.

Many counts were recorded for this clonotype. The chain employs TRBV6-5 and TRBJ1-1, with D unresolved. Trimming took off 4 bases at V and 4 bases at J, with 25 bases between the two ends. Germline loops: CDR1 MNHEY, CDR2 SVGAGI. The CDR3 loop spans 18 amino acids. The CDR3 DNA reads as TGTGCCAGCAGTTCGTGGCTAGGAAAAAACAACGGAGGCACTGAAGCTTTCTTT. It translates to CASSSWLGKNNGGTEAFF.